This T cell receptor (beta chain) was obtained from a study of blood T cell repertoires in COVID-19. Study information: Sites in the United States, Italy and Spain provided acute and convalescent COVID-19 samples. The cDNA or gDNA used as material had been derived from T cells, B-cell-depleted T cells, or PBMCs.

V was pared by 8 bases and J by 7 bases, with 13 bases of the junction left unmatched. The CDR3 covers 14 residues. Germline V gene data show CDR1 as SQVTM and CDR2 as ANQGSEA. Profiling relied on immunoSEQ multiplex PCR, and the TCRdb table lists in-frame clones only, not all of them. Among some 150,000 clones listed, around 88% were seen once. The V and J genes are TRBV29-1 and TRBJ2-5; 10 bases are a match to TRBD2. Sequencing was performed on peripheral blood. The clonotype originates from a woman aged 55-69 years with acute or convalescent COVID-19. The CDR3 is CSSRTSGPFSTQYF. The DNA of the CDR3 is TGCAGCTCCCGGACTAGCGGTCCCTTTTCGACCCAGTACTTC.